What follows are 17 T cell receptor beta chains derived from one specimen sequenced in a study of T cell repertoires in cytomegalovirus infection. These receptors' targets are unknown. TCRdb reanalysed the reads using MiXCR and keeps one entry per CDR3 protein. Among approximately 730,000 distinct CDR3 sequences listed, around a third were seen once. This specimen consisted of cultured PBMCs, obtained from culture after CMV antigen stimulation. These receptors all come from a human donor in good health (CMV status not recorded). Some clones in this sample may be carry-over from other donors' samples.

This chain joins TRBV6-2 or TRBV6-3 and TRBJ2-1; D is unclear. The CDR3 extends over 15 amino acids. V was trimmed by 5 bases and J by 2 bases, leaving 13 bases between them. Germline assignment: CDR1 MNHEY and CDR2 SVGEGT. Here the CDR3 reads CASSPEPGPYNEQFF. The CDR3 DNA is TGTGCCAGCAGTCCCGAGCCCGGGCCCTACAATGAGCAGTTCTTC.

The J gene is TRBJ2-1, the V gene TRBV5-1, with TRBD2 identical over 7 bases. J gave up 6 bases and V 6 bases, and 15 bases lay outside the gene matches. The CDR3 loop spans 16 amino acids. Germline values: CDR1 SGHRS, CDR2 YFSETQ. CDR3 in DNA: TGCGCCAGCAACATCCAAGGACTAGGGATCTTCAATGAGCAGTTCTTC. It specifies CASNIQGLGIFNEQFF.

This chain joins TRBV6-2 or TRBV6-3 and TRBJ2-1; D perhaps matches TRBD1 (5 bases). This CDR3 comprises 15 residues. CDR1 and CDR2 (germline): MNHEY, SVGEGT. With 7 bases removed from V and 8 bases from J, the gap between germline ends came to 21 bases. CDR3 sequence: CASTHGQGRADEQFF. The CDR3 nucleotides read TGTGCCAGCACCCACGGGCAGGGTCGCGCAGATGAGCAGTTCTTC.

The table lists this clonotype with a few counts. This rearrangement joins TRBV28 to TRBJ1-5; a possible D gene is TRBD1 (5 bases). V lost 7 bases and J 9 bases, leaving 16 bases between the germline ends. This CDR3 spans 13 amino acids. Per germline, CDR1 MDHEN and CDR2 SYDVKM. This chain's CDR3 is CASTSGLGMPQHF. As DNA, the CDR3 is TGTGCCAGCACATCAGGGTTGGGAATGCCCCAGCATTTT.

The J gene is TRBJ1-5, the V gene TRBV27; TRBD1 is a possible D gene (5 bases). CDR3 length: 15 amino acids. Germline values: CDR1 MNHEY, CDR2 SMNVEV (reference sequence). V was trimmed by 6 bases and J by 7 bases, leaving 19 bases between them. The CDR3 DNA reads TGTGCCAGCAGCCCTCGGGCAGGGCGAGGCCAGCCCCAGCATTTT. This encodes CASSPRAGRGQPQHF.

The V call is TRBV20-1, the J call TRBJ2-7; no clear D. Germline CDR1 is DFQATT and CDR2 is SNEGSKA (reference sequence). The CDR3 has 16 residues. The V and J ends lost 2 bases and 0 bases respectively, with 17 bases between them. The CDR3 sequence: CSARMAGPLSSYEQYF. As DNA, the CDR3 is TGCAGTGCTAGAATGGCAGGACCCCTTTCCTCCTACGAGCAGTACTTC.

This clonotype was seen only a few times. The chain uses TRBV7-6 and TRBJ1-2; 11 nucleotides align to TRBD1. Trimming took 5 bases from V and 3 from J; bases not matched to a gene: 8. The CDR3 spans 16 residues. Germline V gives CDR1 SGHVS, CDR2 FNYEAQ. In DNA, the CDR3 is TGTGCCAGCAGCCAATGGACAGGGGGCTCATACTATGGCTACACCTTC. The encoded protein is CASSQWTGGSYYGYTF.

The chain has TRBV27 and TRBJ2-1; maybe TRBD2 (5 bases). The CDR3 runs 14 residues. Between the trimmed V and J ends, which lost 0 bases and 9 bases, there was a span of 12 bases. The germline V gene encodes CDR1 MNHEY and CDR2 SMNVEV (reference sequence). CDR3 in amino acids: CASSLSLRGSEQFF. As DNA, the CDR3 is TGTGCCAGCAGTTTATCTCTACGCGGGTCTGAGCAGTTCTTC.

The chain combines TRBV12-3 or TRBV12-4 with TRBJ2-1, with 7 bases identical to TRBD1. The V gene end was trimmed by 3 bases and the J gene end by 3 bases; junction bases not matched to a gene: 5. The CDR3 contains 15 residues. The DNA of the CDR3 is TGTGCCAGCAGTTTTCGGCAGGGGGTCTACAATGAGCAGTTCTTC. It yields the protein CASSFRQGVYNEQFF.

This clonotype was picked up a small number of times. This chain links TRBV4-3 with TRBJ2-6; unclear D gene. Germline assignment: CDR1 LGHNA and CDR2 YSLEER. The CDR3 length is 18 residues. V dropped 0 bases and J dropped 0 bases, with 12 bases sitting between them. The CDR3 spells CASSQEGRSVSGANVLTF. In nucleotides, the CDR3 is TGCGCCAGCAGCCAAGAAGGGCGGTCGGTCTCTGGGGCCAACGTCCTGACTTTC.

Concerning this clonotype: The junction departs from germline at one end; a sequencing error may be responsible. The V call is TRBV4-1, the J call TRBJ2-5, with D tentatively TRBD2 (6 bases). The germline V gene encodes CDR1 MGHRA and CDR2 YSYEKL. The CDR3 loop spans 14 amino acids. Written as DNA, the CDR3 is TGTGCCAGCAGCCAAGATCGACTAGTCGGGTTCCAGTACTTC. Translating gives CASSQDRLVGFQYF.

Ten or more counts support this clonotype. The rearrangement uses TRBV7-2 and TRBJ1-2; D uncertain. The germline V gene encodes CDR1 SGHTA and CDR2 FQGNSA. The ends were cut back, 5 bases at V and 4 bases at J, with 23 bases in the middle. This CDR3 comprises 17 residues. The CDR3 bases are TGTGCCAGCAGCCCACAGTTGCGGGGTCACCCTGGCTATGGCTACACCTTC. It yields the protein CASSPQLRGHPGYGYTF.

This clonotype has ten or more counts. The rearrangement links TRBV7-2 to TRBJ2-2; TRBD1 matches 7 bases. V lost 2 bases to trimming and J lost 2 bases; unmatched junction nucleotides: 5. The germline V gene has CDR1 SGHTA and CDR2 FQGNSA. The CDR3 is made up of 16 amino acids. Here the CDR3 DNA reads TGTGCCAGCAGCTTAAGGGGGACAGCCAACACCGGGGAGCTGTTTTTT. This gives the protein CASSLRGTANTGELFF.

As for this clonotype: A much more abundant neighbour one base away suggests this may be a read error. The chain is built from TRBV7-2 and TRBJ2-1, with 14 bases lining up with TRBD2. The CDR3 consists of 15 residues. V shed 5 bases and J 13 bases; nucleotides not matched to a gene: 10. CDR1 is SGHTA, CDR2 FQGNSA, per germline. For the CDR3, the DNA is TGTGCCAGCAGCACCGGGACTAGCGGGGGAGAGACCCAGTTCTTC. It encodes CASSTGTSGGETQFF.

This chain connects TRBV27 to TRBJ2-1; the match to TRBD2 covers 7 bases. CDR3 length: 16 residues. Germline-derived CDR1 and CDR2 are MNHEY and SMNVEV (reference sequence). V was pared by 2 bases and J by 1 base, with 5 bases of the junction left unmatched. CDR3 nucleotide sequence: TGTGCCAGCAGTTTACATGGCGGGAGTTCCTACAATGAGCAGTTCTTC. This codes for CASSLHGGSSYNEQFF.

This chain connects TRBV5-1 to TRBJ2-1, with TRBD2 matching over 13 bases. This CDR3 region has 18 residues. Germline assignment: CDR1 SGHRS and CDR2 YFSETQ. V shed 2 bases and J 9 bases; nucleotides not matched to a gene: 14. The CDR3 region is CASSFLPGLAGDVGEQFF. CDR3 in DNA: TGCGCCAGCAGCTTCTTGCCCGGACTAGCGGGAGACGTAGGTGAGCAGTTCTTC.

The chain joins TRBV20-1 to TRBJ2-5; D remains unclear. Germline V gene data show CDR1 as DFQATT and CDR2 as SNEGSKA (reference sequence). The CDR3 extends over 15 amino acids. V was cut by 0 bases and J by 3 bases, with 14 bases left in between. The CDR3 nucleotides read TGCAGTGCTAGAGATCAGTGGGCCAAAAAAGAGACCCAGTACTTC. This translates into CSARDQWAKKETQYF.